The 14 T cell receptor beta chains in this list originate from one sample, sequenced in a study of T-cell reconstitution after alpha-beta-depleted transplantation in children. The authors prepared the TCRbeta library with unique molecular identifiers. TCRdb itself ran the PCR reads through MiXCR, one entry per CDR3 protein. The sample yields 750,000 to 950,000 distinct CDR3 sequences, 15% to 20% seen once. This specimen was PBMCs, mostly from graft donor cells, taken 360 days after TCRalphabeta/CD19-depleted stem cell transplant. All receptors derive from a male patient between 10 and 17 years old who had a stem cell transplant for acute lymphoblastic leukemia, so the T cells may come from the graft donor.

The V call is TRBV18, the J call TRBJ2-5, with D possibly being TRBD1 (5 bases). Germline CDR1 is KGHSH and CDR2 is LQKENI. With 3 bases removed from V and 0 bases from J, the gap between germline ends came to 17 bases. The length of the CDR3 is 17 residues. The CDR3 DNA follows: TGTGCCAGCTCACCCCTCCTCATGGCCAGGGACCAAGAGACCCAGTACTTC. The encoded protein is CASSPLLMARDQETQYF.

This sequence joins TRBV6-1 and TRBJ1-4; 9 bases line up with TRBD1. V was pared by 6 bases and J by 3 bases, with 5 bases of the junction left unmatched. Germline assignment: CDR1 MNHNS and CDR2 SASEGT. The CDR3 runs 15 residues. This chain's CDR3 is CASRSGTGPNEKLFF. CDR3 bases: TGTGCCAGCAGATCCGGGACAGGGCCTAATGAAAAACTGTTTTTT.

The gene calls are TRBV6-1 and TRBJ2-3, with D perhaps TRBD1 (5 bases). V was clipped by 5 bases and J by 4 bases, with 19 bases between them. This CDR3 spans 16 amino acids. The germline V gene encodes CDR1 MNHNS and CDR2 SASEGT. The CDR3 loop is CASSPPRKGNPDTQYF. DNA of the CDR3: TGTGCCAGCAGTCCGCCAAGGAAGGGGAATCCAGATACGCAGTATTTT.

This clonotype showed up just a few times. This chain joins TRBV13 and TRBJ1-2; 9 bases are a match to TRBD1. CDR3 size: 15 residues. With V trimmed by 4 bases and J by 8 bases, 11 bases remained unmatched. Germline assignment: CDR1 PRHDT and CDR2 FYEKMQ (reference sequence). Written as DNA, the CDR3 is TGTGCCAGCAGCTCGAACCCAGGGACAGGGCCCGGCTACACCTTC. Its translation: CASSSNPGTGPGYTF.

This clonotype was counted many times. The chain has TRBV12-3 or TRBV12-4 and TRBJ1-6; D call uncertain. The CDR3 runs to 16 residues. V lost 2 bases, J lost 3 bases, and 11 bases lay in between. The CDR3 is CASSLLQAYYNSPLHF. CDR3 coding DNA: TGTGCCAGCAGTTTACTGCAGGCATACTATAATTCACCCCTCCACTTT.

The rearrangement uses TRBV18 and TRBJ2-2; D call uncertain. The CDR3 loop spans 14 amino acids. Trimming shortened V by 3 bases and J by 5 bases, and 10 bases separated the two germline ends. CDR1 and CDR2 (germline): KGHSH, LQKENI. The CDR3 nucleotides are TGTGCCAGCTCACCTTCCAGACCTACCGGGGAGCTGTTTTTT. Translating gives CASSPSRPTGELFF.

This clonotype was counted a few times. The junction does not match germline at one end; this may be a read error. The CDR3 here is CASSDRTSSGSGRALGGF. The CDR3 DNA is TGTGCCAGCAGTGACCGAACCTCCTCCGGCAGCGGGAGGGCCCTAGGTGGCTTC. The gene calls are TRBV6-4 and TRBJ2-4, with TRBD2 matching 10 bases. This CDR3 region has 18 residues. Per the germline V gene, CDR1 is MRHNA and CDR2 is SNTAGT.

This clonotype was detected a few times. J is TRBJ2-5 and V is TRBV7-2; TRBD1 or TRBD2 may be the D gene (5 bases each). The germline V gene encodes CDR1 SGHTA and CDR2 FQGNSA. This CDR3 region has 15 residues. Trimming removed 2 bases at V and 5 bases at J, with 15 bases between. CDR3 DNA sequence: TGTGCCAGCAGCTTATTTGGGGGAAGGGTGGAGACCCAGTACTTC. Protein product: CASSLFGGRVETQYF.

This clonotype was counted ten times or more. This chain links TRBV11-2 with TRBJ2-7; 8 bases line up with TRBD1. J lost 4 bases, V lost 3 bases, and 5 bases had no gene match. The CDR3 is made up of 14 amino acids. The V gene's germline CDR1 is SGHAT and CDR2 FQNNGV. CDR3 bases: TGTGCCAGCAGCTTCTGGACAGGGAATTACGAGCAGTACTTC. Its protein is CASSFWTGNYEQYF.

In the case of this clonotype: A much larger clone sits a single nucleotide away, making a read error possible. The chain carries TRBV25-1 and TRBJ2-3, with D maybe TRBD1 (6 bases). The CDR3 sequence is 16 residues long. Per the germline V gene, CDR1 is MGHDK and CDR2 is SYGVNS. The CDR3 DNA reads TGTGCCAGCAGTGGGATTACAGGGATTGCGATAGATACGCGGTATTTT. Translation gives CASSGITGIAIDTRYF. Filled out from reference TRBV25-1 and TRBJ2-3, the complete variable domain reads EADIYQTPRYLVIGTGKKITLECSQTMGHDKMYWYQQDPGMELHLIHYSYGVNSTEKGDLSSESTVSRIRTEHFPLTLESARPSHTSQYLCASSGITGIAIDTRYFGPGTRLTVL.

The rearrangement joins TRBV10-3 to TRBJ2-5; 8 nucleotides agree with TRBD2. Germline CDR1 and CDR2: ENHRY and SYGVKD. Losses at the gene ends were 8 bases for V and 5 bases for J; bases not matched to a gene: 13. The CDR3 has 15 residues. The CDR3 bases are TGTGCCATCCGGCGAGGGACTAGAGGGGGGGAGACCCAGTACTTC. Translating gives CAIRRGTRGGETQYF.

The chain carries TRBV5-1 and TRBJ2-7; possible D gene TRBD1, 6 bases. The germline V gene encodes CDR1 SGHRS and CDR2 YFSETQ. There are 12 residues in the CDR3. V was trimmed by 3 bases and J by 5 bases, leaving 9 bases between them. This CDR3 is CASSSQGDEQYF. The CDR3 nucleotides are TGCGCCAGCAGCTCACAGGGCGACGAGCAGTACTTC.

This clonotype turned up a few times. V usage is TRBV18 and J usage is TRBJ1-2, with 8 bases matching TRBD1. V lost 6 bases to trimming and J lost 0 bases; unmatched junction nucleotides: 12. The germline CDR1 and CDR2 sequences are KGHSH and LQKENI. This CDR3 comprises 17 residues. The CDR3 region is CASSSGRDRTSNYGYTF. CDR3 bases: TGTGCCAGCTCGTCTGGCCGGGACAGGACATCTAACTATGGCTACACCTTC.

The chain recombines TRBV20-1 with TRBJ2-1; TRBD2 matches 7 bases. V lost 1 base, J lost 9 bases, and 9 bases stayed unmatched. Germline loops: CDR1 DFQATT, CDR2 SNEGSKA (reference sequence). The CDR3 spans 14 residues. CDR3 residues: CSARAGGFTAEQFF. The CDR3 DNA follows: TGCAGTGCTAGAGCGGGAGGTTTTACAGCTGAGCAGTTCTTC.